This entry concerns a single T cell receptor beta chain. Deletions cut 0 bases from V and 6 bases from J, with 10 bases between. Germline CDR1 is SGHRS and CDR2 is YFSETQ. This CDR3 has 14 residues. The source of the sample is a study of T cell changes during pregnancy in multiple sclerosis. Assay used: immunoSEQ multiplex PCR; TCRdb lists only in-frame clones, some missing. The table shows approximately 88,000 clones, with 85% to 95% occurring only once. The genes are TRBV5-1 and TRBJ2-1, with D perhaps matching TRBD1 (5 bases). This TCR was recovered from a female donor with multiple sclerosis, enrolled in a pregnancy study. This sample comprised peripheral blood, obtained in the first trimester of pregnancy. The CDR3 DNA reads as TGCGCCAGCAGCTTGGTACAGGAGCCCAATGAGCAGTTCTTC. Translated: CASSLVQEPNEQFF. The full variable domain, with the rest looked up from reference TRBV5-1 and TRBJ2-1, is KAGVTQTPRYLIKTRGQQVTLSCSPISGHRSVSWYQQTPGQGLQFLFEYFSETQRNKGNFPGRFSGRQFSNSRSEMNVSTLELGDSALYLCASSLVQEPNEQFFGPGTRLTVL.